This T cell receptor (beta chain) was retrieved from a study of cytomegalovirus exposure and HLA in healthy donors. Findings of the study overall: Presence/absence analyses supposed approximately even sequencing depth among donors.

About this clone: What it binds is unknown.

The PCR was carried out with 60 Vbeta primers and 13 Jbeta primers. Assay used: immunoSEQ multiplex PCR; TCRdb lists only in-frame clones, some missing. The sample carries some 110,000 clones, around 72% recorded once. The length of the CDR3 is 14 residues. Germline V CDR1 and CDR2: SGHDT, YYEEEE. V trimming: 5 bases; J trimming: 1 base; junction bases outside the gene matches: 6. This sequence joins TRBV5-6 and TRBJ2-7; 7 bases are a match to TRBD1. Sequencing input: PBMCs. The sequence was obtained from a male donor in good health and CMV-seronegative. This CDR3 is CASSLTGVSYEQYF. As DNA, the CDR3 is TGTGCCAGCAGTCTTACAGGGGTTTCCTACGAGCAGTACTTC.